These 21 T cell receptor beta chains came from one sample sequenced in a study of blood T cells in healthy people across ages. For the second PCR, which ran for about 6 to 11 cycles, a sample-barcoded 5' primer and a J-beta primer mix were used. One entry per CDR3 protein, called by TCRdb with MiXCR from the 5' RACE reads. The data contain roughly 720,000 distinct CDR3 sequences, about 55% of them seen just once; the ten biggest clones take up roughly 40%. The specimen sequenced was blood. The receptor source for this set is a man at least 80 years old in good health.

V usage is TRBV9 and J usage is TRBJ2-1; 9 bases align to TRBD2. V lost 0 bases to trimming and J lost 6 bases; unmatched junction nucleotides: 16. In germline, CDR1 is SGDLS, CDR2 YYNGEE. This CDR3 spans 19 amino acids. The CDR3 DNA reads TGTGCCAGCAGCGTAGCAACAAAGGATGGCGGGAGGGCCTTCAATGAGCAGTTCTTC. Translated, it gives CASSVATKDGGRAFNEQFF.

The chain employs TRBV12-3 or TRBV12-4 and TRBJ2-1, with 9 bases lining up with TRBD1. The CDR3 consists of 16 residues. V dropped 6 bases and J dropped 5; count of bases not matched to a gene: 11. The CDR3 protein is CASRSIRDRANNEQFF. The CDR3, as DNA: TGTGCCAGCAGATCTATCCGGGACAGGGCGAACAATGAGCAGTTCTTC.

V is TRBV5-1 and J is TRBJ2-7; D remains ambiguous. The CDR3 has 14 residues. CDR1 and CDR2 (germline): SGHRS, YFSETQ. V lost 1 base and J 6 bases, leaving 14 bases between the germline ends. The DNA of the CDR3 is TGCGCCAGCAGCTTGTCGTCGTTTACTCCCGAGCAGTACTTC. Protein sequence: CASSLSSFTPEQYF.

The J gene is TRBJ2-1, the V gene TRBV20-1; D remains unclear. V was cut by 3 bases and J by 4 bases, with 13 bases left in between. This CDR3 comprises 14 residues. The germline V gene has CDR1 DFQATT and CDR2 SNEGSKA (reference sequence). The CDR3 DNA reads as TGCAGTGCTAGCTTCGGCAGGCAGTACAATGAGCAGTTCTTC. This codes for CSASFGRQYNEQFF.

The gene calls are TRBV2 and TRBJ2-1; the D gene could be TRBD1 or TRBD2 (5 bases each). Per germline, CDR1 SNHLY and CDR2 FYNNEI. Trimming removed 4 bases from V and 15 bases from J, with 16 bases in between. This CDR3 spans 12 amino acids. The CDR3 DNA reads as TGTGCCAGCAGTGGTCGGGGCAAGGCGGGGTTCTTC. Its protein product is CASSGRGKAGFF.

V and J are TRBV20-1 and TRBJ2-1, with D perhaps matching TRBD2 (5 bases). V dropped 5 bases and J dropped 4 bases, with 18 bases sitting between them. The CDR3 covers 15 residues. Per germline, CDR1 DFQATT and CDR2 SNEGSKA (reference sequence). The CDR3, as DNA: TGCAGTGCTTCTCTAGCTGTGAAGATGTACAATGAGCAGTTCTTC. Translation gives CSASLAVKMYNEQFF.

This rearrangement joins TRBV6-6 to TRBJ2-1; D might be TRBD1 or TRBD2, each matching 5 bases. CDR3 length: 10 residues. Trimming pared 8 bases from V and 8 bases from J, leaving 7 bases between. Germline CDR1 reads MNHNY; CDR2 reads SVGAGI (reference sequence). The CDR3 loop reads CASGTDEQFF. In nucleotides, the CDR3 is TGTGCCAGCGGGACGGATGAGCAGTTCTTC.

This clonotype has ten or more counts. This chain connects TRBV6-5 to TRBJ2-1; possibly TRBD2 for D (6 bases). Trimming left V 8 bases short and J 7 bases short, with 15 bases between. The CDR3 has 13 residues. Germline V gene sequence: CDR1 MNHEY, CDR2 SVGAGI. The CDR3 loop reads CASGPGVGNEQFF. The CDR3, as DNA: TGTGCCAGCGGGCCGGGAGTAGGTAATGAGCAGTTCTTC.

The chain has TRBV27 and TRBJ1-5, with D unclear. Trimming took 2 bases from V and 7 from J, leaving 15 bases between them. This CDR3 spans 15 amino acids. Germline V lookup: CDR1 MNHEY, CDR2 SMNVEV (reference sequence). Here the CDR3 DNA reads TGTGCCAGCAGTTTACATCCCCGGGGTGGACAGCCCCAGCATTTT. It encodes CASSLHPRGGQPQHF.

This chain uses TRBV7-9 with TRBJ2-4, with D unclear. The DNA end is a closer match to TRBJ2-7, so the J assignment may be wrong. Germline V gene sequence: CDR1 SEHNR, CDR2 FQNEAQ (reference sequence). The CDR3 is made up of 12 amino acids. The CDR3 DNA reads TGTGCCAGCAGCGGGCTAACGGGCGAGCAGTACTTC. Protein sequence: CASSGLTGEQYF.

The chain has TRBV29-1 and TRBJ2-7, with TRBD1 as a possible D gene (5 bases). The V and J ends lost 4 bases and 5 bases respectively, with 18 bases between them. CDR1 is SQVTM, CDR2 ANQGSEA, per germline. The length of the CDR3 is 14 residues. Written as DNA, the CDR3 is TGCAGCGTTGGTCCCGGCCAGGGCGTACACGAGCAGTACTTC. It is translated as CSVGPGQGVHEQYF.

The chain employs TRBV5-1 and TRBJ2-3; perhaps D is TRBD1 or TRBD2 (6 bases each). Trimming stripped 7 bases from V and 5 bases from J, with 17 bases between. Per the germline V gene, CDR1 is SGHRS and CDR2 is YFSETQ. The CDR3 is made up of 14 amino acids. The CDR3 reads CASGGQGGIDTQYF. The DNA for the CDR3 is TGCGCCAGCGGGGGGCAGGGAGGAATAGATACGCAGTATTTT.

The chain uses TRBV20-1 and TRBJ1-5, with D hard to call. Germline V gene sequence: CDR1 DFQATT, CDR2 SNEGSKA (reference sequence). V was clipped by 1 base and J by 4 bases, with 8 bases between them. CDR3 size: 13 residues. CDR3 region: CSARVTENQPQHF. CDR3 bases: TGCAGTGCTAGAGTAACGGAAAATCAGCCCCAGCATTTT.

A single count supports this clonotype. DNA of the CDR3: TGCAGTGCTGGCGAGGGACTGGGCTGGGAAGAGACCCAGTACTTC. Its protein is CSAGEGLGWEETQYF. This chain uses TRBV20-1 with TRBJ2-5, with D perhaps matching TRBD2 (6 bases). Germline-derived CDR1 and CDR2 are DFQATT and SNEGSKA (reference sequence). Trimming removed 5 bases at V and 3 bases at J, with 19 bases between. The CDR3 has 15 amino acids.

DNA for the CDR3: TGTGCCAGCAGTTTGGTCTATGGCTACACCTTC. This encodes CASSLVYGYTF. This chain connects TRBV12-3 or TRBV12-4 to TRBJ1-2; unclear D gene. V was clipped by 3 bases and J by 4 bases, with 3 bases between them. CDR3 length: 11 residues.

The CDR3 sequence: CASSLRGGAGSYEQYF. As DNA, the CDR3 is TGCGCCAGCAGCCTGCGGGGAGGCGCCGGGTCCTACGAGCAGTACTTC. This chain uses TRBV5-1 with TRBJ2-7; TRBD2 might be the D (6 bases). V was trimmed by 4 bases and J by 1 base, leaving 18 bases between them. The CDR3 is made up of 16 amino acids. CDR1 is SGHRS and CDR2 is YFSETQ in the germline V gene.

In this sample, this clonotype turned up once. In DNA, the CDR3 is TGTGCCAGCACCTTAGGAGGAGCGGGAGAAGACAGCTACGAGCAGTACTTC. Translating it yields CASTLGGAGEDSYEQYF. The rearrangement joins TRBV12-3 or TRBV12-4 to TRBJ2-4; 8 nucleotides align to TRBD2. With the DNA end fitting TRBJ2-7 better, the J assignment may be wrong. This CDR3 contains 17 residues.

V is TRBV5-1 and J is TRBJ2-6, with D perhaps matching TRBD1 (5 bases). This CDR3 contains 16 residues. Per the germline V gene, CDR1 is SGHRS and CDR2 is YFSETQ. Trimming left V 4 bases short and J 3 bases short, with 14 bases between. The CDR3 DNA follows: TGCGCCAGCAGCGGGCCCCTAGGGGTTGGGGCCAACGTCCTGACTTTC. Protein: CASSGPLGVGANVLTF.

The chain combines TRBV7-2 with TRBJ2-2; D possibly corresponds to TRBD2 (6 bases). Per germline, CDR1 SGHTA and CDR2 FQGNSA. This CDR3 is 15 amino acids long. Trimming shortened V by 3 bases and J by 1 base, and 9 bases separated the two germline ends. The CDR3 is CASSLVAVNTGELFF. The CDR3, as DNA: TGTGCCAGCAGCTTGGTAGCGGTGAACACCGGGGAGCTGTTTTTT.

This clonotype was counted a few times. The chain uses TRBV12-3 or TRBV12-4 and TRBJ2-1; D uncertain. V lost 5 bases and J lost 7, with 6 bases in between. The CDR3 has 11 amino acids. The CDR3 loop is CASSAFNEQFF. CDR3 DNA: TGTGCCAGCAGTGCGTTTAATGAGCAGTTCTTC.

V is TRBV6-5 and J is TRBJ2-5; weak D call: TRBD2 (6 bases). CDR3 length equals 15 residues. Germline V lookup: CDR1 MNHEY, CDR2 SVGAGI. V was trimmed by 0 bases and J by 4 bases, leaving 12 bases between them. The CDR3 DNA sequence: TGTGCCAGCAGTTACTCGCAGTTGGGGGGAGAGACCCAGTACTTC. Its translation: CASSYSQLGGETQYF.